The 14 T cell receptor beta chains in this list originate from one sample, sequenced in a study of T cell changes during pregnancy in multiple sclerosis. Here immunoSEQ multiplex PCR was the method, and the copy in TCRdb shows in-frame clones only, minus some. Here the sample spans about 28,000 clones, around nine tenths being singletons. This sample comprised CD4+ T cells from peripheral blood mononuclear cells, obtained in the first trimester of pregnancy. The receptors shown here come from a female donor in good health, enrolled as a control in a pregnancy study.

The chain recombines TRBV5-1 with TRBJ2-7; D not certain. The CDR3 sequence is 12 residues long. V lost 4 bases and J 6 bases, leaving 11 bases between the germline ends. Per the germline V gene, CDR1 is SGHRS and CDR2 is YFSETQ. DNA of the CDR3: TGCGCCAGCAGCGCCCAATCGCGCGAGCAGTACTTC. The encoded protein is CASSAQSREQYF.

The CDR3 loop is CASSLGTEDGYTF. In nucleotides, the CDR3 is TGTGCCAGCAGCTTGGGGACAGAGGATGGCTACACCTTC. This rearrangement joins TRBV5-4 to TRBJ1-2, with D maybe TRBD1 (6 bases). V was clipped by 0 bases and J by 6 bases, with 9 bases between them. The CDR3 extends over 13 amino acids. In germline, CDR1 is SGHNT, CDR2 YYREEE (reference sequence). Combining the CDR3 with reference TRBV5-4 and TRBJ1-2 gives the whole variable domain ETGVTQSPTHLIKTRGQQVTLRCSSQSGHNTVSWYQQALGQGPQFIFQYYREEENGRGNFPPRFSGLQFPNYSSELNVNALELDDSALYLCASSLGTEDGYTFGSGTRLTVV.

The chain combines TRBV14 with TRBJ1-1, with D possibly being TRBD1 (5 bases). This CDR3 is built from 14 residues. V was cut by 3 bases and J by 1 base, with 9 bases left in between. CDR1 is SGHDN and CDR2 is FVKESK in the germline V gene. The CDR3 loop is CASSQFTGNTEAFF. The CDR3 bases are TGTGCCAGCAGCCAGTTTACAGGGAACACTGAAGCTTTCTTT.

This clone has just one count. V gene TRBV2 combines with J gene TRBJ1-6; D ambiguous. This CDR3 has 14 amino acids. V was cut by 2 bases and J by 11 bases, with 13 bases left in between. Germline V gene sequence: CDR1 SNHLY, CDR2 FYNNEI. CDR3 amino acids: CASSESGSMTPLHF. DNA of the CDR3: TGTGCCAGCAGTGAATCTGGGAGTATGACACCCCTCCACTTT. Full variable domain (remainder filled in from reference TRBV2 and TRBJ1-6): EPEVTQTPSHQVTQMGQEVILRCVPISNHLYFYWYRQILGQKVEFLVSFYNNEISEKSEIFDDQFSVERPDGSNFTLKIRSTKLEDSAMYFCASSESGSMTPLHFGNGTRLTVT.

This rearrangement joins TRBV6-1 to TRBJ2-7; maybe TRBD1 (5 bases). The CDR3 is made up of 13 amino acids. Deletions cut 6 bases from V and 2 bases from J, with 11 bases between. Germline lookup yields CDR1 MNHNS and CDR2 SASEGT. The CDR3 protein is CASRVGATYEQYF. DNA of the CDR3: TGTGCCAGCAGGGTTGGGGCGACCTACGAGCAGTACTTC.

The gene calls are TRBV7-3 and TRBJ2-3; TRBD2 agrees at 7 bases. The germline V gene encodes CDR1 SGHTA and CDR2 FQGTGA. The trim removed 2 bases at V and 4 bases at J, leaving 0 bases unmatched. The CDR3 contains 13 residues. The CDR3 DNA follows: TGTGCCAGCAGCTTAGCGGGAGCAGATACGCAGTATTTT. Its translation is CASSLAGADTQYF.

The V call is TRBV7-6, the J call TRBJ1-4; 7 bases map to TRBD1. CDR3 length: 16 amino acids. Per the germline V gene, CDR1 is SGHVS and CDR2 is FNYEAQ. Trimming removed 6 bases from V and 8 bases from J; junction bases left unmatched: 15. The CDR3 nucleotides are TGTGCCAGCAGACCCTCGGGGTTCAGGGGGACGGAAAAACTGTTTTTT. Translating it yields CASRPSGFRGTEKLFF. Looking up the rest from reference TRBV7-6 and TRBJ1-4 gives the full variable domain: GAGVSQSPRYKVTKRGQDVALRCDPISGHVSLYWYRQALGQGPEFLTYFNYEAQQDKSGLPNDRFSAERPEGSISTLTIQRTEQRDSAMYRCASRPSGFRGTEKLFFGSGTQLSVL.

The chain combines TRBV5-5 with TRBJ1-4; 7 nucleotides match TRBD1. The V gene's germline CDR1 is SGHKS and CDR2 YYEKEE (reference sequence). The CDR3 runs 16 residues. V dropped 3 bases and J dropped 1; count of bases not matched to a gene: 6. This CDR3 reads CASSSRQGGTNEKLFF. The CDR3 coding sequence is TGTGCCAGCAGCTCCCGACAGGGAGGAACTAATGAAAAACTGTTTTTT.

This sequence joins TRBV4-2 and TRBJ2-1; 10 nucleotides match TRBD2. Germline lookup yields CDR1 LGHNA and CDR2 YNFKEQ. CDR3 length: 18 residues. Losses at the gene ends were 3 bases for V and 9 bases for J; bases not matched to a gene: 17. This CDR3 reads CASSHLQPGSGRAAEQFF. The CDR3 nucleotides read TGTGCCAGCAGCCATCTCCAGCCGGGAAGCGGGAGGGCCGCTGAGCAGTTCTTC.

The chain links TRBV5-6 to TRBJ1-5; 11 bases are shared with TRBD1. Germline lookup yields CDR1 SGHDT and CDR2 YYEEEE. The CDR3 runs 18 residues. The V gene end was trimmed by 3 bases and the J gene end by 0 bases; junction bases not matched to a gene: 8. In DNA, the CDR3 is TGTGCCAGCAGCTCCTGGACAGGGGGCTCCAATAGCAATCAGCCCCAGCATTTT. Its translation is CASSSWTGGSNSNQPQHF.

The chain employs TRBV10-3 and TRBJ2-1; TRBD2 aligns across 15 bases. This CDR3 contains 18 residues. The J segment lost 4 bases and the V segment lost 6 bases, leaving 10 bases of the junction unmatched. Germline CDR1 ENHRY, CDR2 SYGVKD. The CDR3 spells CAISLGLAGGTGYNEQFF. CDR3 nucleotide sequence: TGTGCCATCAGCCTGGGACTAGCGGGAGGCACTGGTTACAATGAGCAGTTCTTC.

The rearrangement joins TRBV7-8 to TRBJ2-5; 8 positions match TRBD1. With 5 bases clipped from V and 5 bases from J, the junction kept 13 bases outside the gene matches. The CDR3 consists of 16 residues. Germline V gene sequence: CDR1 SGHVS, CDR2 FQNEAQ. Here the CDR3 reads CASSPLTGQGGETQYF. CDR3 DNA sequence: TGTGCCAGCAGCCCCCTCACTGGACAGGGCGGGGAGACCCAGTACTTC.

V usage is TRBV7-9 and J usage is TRBJ2-1; 12 bases fit TRBD2. CDR3 length: 18 amino acids. The junction had 12 bases not matched to a gene; V was cut back by 5 bases and J by 4 bases. The germline V gene has CDR1 SEHNR and CDR2 FQNEAQ (reference sequence). CDR3 amino acids: CASSQTSGGPPLYNEQFF. CDR3 in DNA: TGTGCCAGCAGCCAAACTAGCGGGGGGCCTCCTTTATACAATGAGCAGTTCTTC.

This rearrangement joins TRBV28 to TRBJ1-1; 8 bases agree with TRBD1. V gave up 6 bases and J gave up 0 bases; unmatched junction bases: 18. Per the germline V gene, CDR1 is MDHEN and CDR2 is SYDVKM. This CDR3 has 19 residues. CDR3 DNA sequence: TGTGCCAGCAGAGCCGCGACAGGGGCCCGACTAAATATGAACACTGAAGCTTTCTTT. It translates to CASRAATGARLNMNTEAFF.